What follows describes a single T cell receptor (beta chain). These data originate in a study of PD-L1 blockade in urothelial cancer. Study as a whole: In the patient group, about 85% of the roughly 30 were males with bladder-origin urothelial cancer. Anywhere from 0 to 3 prior chemotherapy regimens had been received by patients.

Time point reported: pretreatment peripheral blood. Data came from immunoSEQ multiplex PCR; TCRdb stores just in-frame clones and leaves some out. The sample contains around 68,000 clones, roughly four fifths of which appear only once. CDR1 KGHSH and CDR2 LQKENI come from the germline V gene. With 3 bases clipped from V and 6 bases from J, the junction kept 10 bases outside the gene matches. CDR3 length: 15 amino acids. This receptor was obtained from a man in his 70s with urothelial cancer. This material consisted of PBMCs, taken around atezolizumab (anti-PD-L1) treatment. The chain carries TRBV18 and TRBJ1-2; 7 bases align to TRBD1. In DNA form, the CDR3 reads TGTGCCAGCTCACCCCGACAGGGCGATAAGGATGGCTACACCTTC. This translates into CASSPRQGDKDGYTF.